This TCR beta chain was observed in a study of T cells in Graves' hyperthyroidism and ophthalmopathy. Germline lookup yields CDR1 SGHRS and CDR2 YFSETQ. V shed 4 bases and J shed 1 base, with 14 bases lying between them. The CDR3 runs to 15 residues. This clonotype was observed at least ten times. RNA transcripts yielded amplified TCR beta CDR3 regions. HTBI primers drove first-round RT-PCR of the TCR CDR3. TCRdb used MiXCR to reprocess the multiplex PCR reads, holding one entry per CDR3 protein. Found here are 300,000 to 500,000 distinct CDR3 sequences, over 13% of them singletons; the top ten hold 25% to 30%.

This chain uses TRBV5-1 with TRBJ2-5; perhaps TRBD1 as D (6 bases). The source is a man aged 50 to 60 with Graves' ophthalmopathy. Sequences were obtained from blood. The CDR3 region has the DNA TGCGCCAGCAGCACGGACAGCCCGATCCAAGAGACCCAGTACTTC. Translated, it gives CASSTDSPIQETQYF.